This T cell receptor (beta chain) was found in a study of long-term antiretroviral therapy in people with HIV. Study-wide points: HIV repertoires covered narrower CDR3 length ranges than controls did.

Germline CDR1 MGHDK, CDR2 SYGVNS. There are 12 residues in the CDR3. V was cut by 2 bases and J by 9 bases, with 8 bases left in between. Sequencing relied on immunoSEQ assay v3.0, run at survey level. 40,000-50,000 T-cell genomes per sample were the sequencing target. The method was immunoSEQ multiplex PCR; TCRdb's version includes in-frame clones alone and lacks a portion of them. The data show 31,000 or so clones, roughly 95% seen once. About this clone: Antigen unknown.

This receptor was obtained from a man younger than 45 with HIV. This specimen consisted of unsorted PBMCs, obtained around 6.6 years after starting antiretroviral therapy. The J gene is TRBJ1-5, the V gene TRBV25-1; D not resolved. CDR3 region: CASSEEGWPQHF. The CDR3 DNA is TGTGCCAGCAGTGAAGAGGGATGGCCCCAGCATTTT.